The next 18 T cell receptor beta chains were all read from a single sample in a study of blood T cell repertoires in COVID-19. Generated by immunoSEQ multiplex PCR, the TCRdb table keeps only in-frame clones and is missing some. The table includes around 300,000 clones, 89% detected once. Sample: peripheral blood. The origin of the receptors is a man over 45 with acute or convalescent COVID-19.

Remarks on this clone: The same CDR3 is also encoded by other DNA sequences in this sample. V is TRBV6-6 and J is TRBJ1-5; no reliable D call. Germline V gene lookup returns CDR1 MNHNY and CDR2 SVGAGI (reference sequence). The CDR3 is 14 residues long. V gave up 3 bases and J gave up 1 base, with 7 bases separating them. CDR3 sequence: CASSYSESNQPQHF. CDR3 bases: TGTGCCAGCAGTTATTCAGAAAGCAATCAGCCCCAGCATTTT.

This chain uses TRBV12-5 with TRBJ1-1, with D perhaps TRBD1 (5 bases). CDR1 LGHNT and CDR2 FRNRAP come from the germline V gene. V was pared by 2 bases and J by 4 bases, with 17 bases between. The CDR3 totals 16 residues. The DNA for the CDR3 is TGTGCTAGTGGTTTGAGGGTAGGGACTTGGGGCACTGAAGCTTTCTTT. This gives the protein CASGLRVGTWGTEAFF.

The chain joins TRBV4-1 to TRBJ2-2, with TRBD1 identical over 12 bases. V shed 1 base and J 8 bases; nucleotides not matched to a gene: 20. The CDR3 consists of 21 residues. Germline-derived CDR1 and CDR2 are MGHRA and YSYEKL. CDR3 region: CASSQVVGTGGLRSLSGELFF. The CDR3 DNA is TGCGCCAGCAGCCAAGTCGTGGGGACAGGGGGCCTTAGATCTTTGTCGGGGGAGCTGTTTTTT.

The rearrangement links TRBV7-2 to TRBJ1-6; 10 bases are a match to TRBD1. V shed 4 bases, J shed 6 bases, and the junction held 12 bases outside the gene matches. This CDR3 spans 18 amino acids. CDR1 and CDR2 (germline): SGHTA, FQGNSA. The CDR3: CASSSDRGRSTSNSPLHF. As DNA, the CDR3 is TGTGCCAGCAGCTCCGACAGGGGGCGCAGCACGAGTAATTCACCCCTCCACTTT.

The chain joins TRBV5-4 to TRBJ1-1; D is unresolved. CDR3 size: 15 residues. CDR1 is SGHNT, CDR2 YYREEE, per germline (reference sequence). Deletions cut 4 bases from V and 3 bases from J, with 16 bases between. CDR3 in DNA: TGTGCCAGCAGCCCCCCATGGGGAGGAGACACTGAAGCTTTCTTT. It specifies CASSPPWGGDTEAFF.

The genes are TRBV6-6 and TRBJ1-1, with D maybe TRBD1 (5 bases). Germline CDR1 is MNHNY and CDR2 is SVGAGI (reference sequence). The V and J ends lost 2 bases and 11 bases respectively, with 12 bases between them. The CDR3 consists of 12 residues. CDR3 in DNA: TGTGCCAGCAGTTACGGAGGGGACGGGGCTTTCTTT. It is translated as CASSYGGDGAFF.

This clone has only one observation. This chain uses TRBV7-9 with TRBJ1-4; 9 bases fit TRBD1. The CDR3 is 14 amino acids. CDR1 is SEHNR and CDR2 is FQNEAQ in the germline V gene (reference sequence). V lost 4 bases, J lost 11 bases, and 8 bases stayed unmatched. The CDR3 is CASSSGQGMGKLFF. The CDR3 DNA reads TGTGCCAGCAGCTCGGGACAGGGAATGGGGAAACTGTTTTTT.

The chain couples TRBV6-5 to TRBJ2-1, with 10 nucleotides matching TRBD1. J gave up 10 bases and V 5 bases, and 11 bases lay outside the gene matches. Germline CDR1 MNHEY, CDR2 SVGAGI. The CDR3 has 15 residues. The CDR3 DNA reads TGTGCCAGCAGTCCCCGGGACAGGGGATCAGAGGAGCAGTTCTTC. This gives the protein CASSPRDRGSEEQFF.

This clone was found once. The V call is TRBV6-6, the J call TRBJ1-1, with D possibly matching TRBD1 (6 bases). The CDR3 extends over 14 amino acids. CDR1 is MNHNY, CDR2 SVGAGI, per germline (reference sequence). V lost 4 bases, J lost 6 bases, and 15 bases lay in between. The DNA of the CDR3 is TGTGCCAGCAGTTTGCTACAGGGTGACCCTGAAGCTTTCTTT. Protein: CASSLLQGDPEAFF.

The gene calls are TRBV10-3 and TRBJ1-1; 9 nucleotides agree with TRBD1. Germline lookup yields CDR1 ENHRY and CDR2 SYGVKD. CDR3 length equals 15 residues. Trimming removed 7 bases from V and 3 bases from J; junction bases left unmatched: 9. This CDR3 is CAIKITGGSDTEAFF. For the CDR3, the DNA is TGTGCCATCAAAATCACAGGGGGCAGTGACACTGAAGCTTTCTTT.

The rearrangement links TRBV18 to TRBJ2-6; the D gene is possibly TRBD1 (6 bases). The V gene lost 3 bases and the J gene lost 2 bases, with 11 bases spanning the gap. Germline-derived CDR1 and CDR2 are KGHSH and LQKENI. This CDR3 has 16 amino acids. CDR3 DNA: TGTGCCAGCTCACCGAACAGGGTTCCTGGGGCCAACGTCCTGACTTTC. Translated: CASSPNRVPGANVLTF.

The J gene is TRBJ2-5, the V gene TRBV5-1; the match to TRBD2 covers 14 bases. The trim removed 3 bases at V and 3 bases at J, leaving 4 bases unmatched. CDR3 length: 16 residues. From germline, CDR1 is SGHRS and CDR2 YFSETQ. The CDR3, as DNA: TGCGCCAGCAGCTCGACTAGCGGGGGGGCGAAAGAGACCCAGTACTTC. Translated, it gives CASSSTSGGAKETQYF.

In its sample, this clone was seen once. The DNA of the CDR3 is TGTGCCTGGAATCCGTCCCTGAACACTGAAGCTTTCTTT. Protein sequence: CAWNPSLNTEAFF. This chain links TRBV30 with TRBJ1-1, with D unresolved. Germline-derived CDR1 and CDR2 are GTSNPN and SVGIG (reference sequence). The CDR3 sequence is 13 residues long. V shed 4 bases and J shed 0 bases, with 9 bases lying between them.

Here the CDR3 DNA reads TGTGCCAGCAGCTTATGGAAGACTAGCGGGGCAAACAATGAGCAGTTCTTC. Its translation is CASSLWKTSGANNEQFF. The chain joins TRBV11-2 to TRBJ2-1, with 11 bases identical to TRBD2. Germline-derived CDR1 and CDR2 are SGHAT and FQNNGV. This CDR3 comprises 17 residues. V lost 2 bases and J lost 5; bases outside the gene matches: 8.

The rearrangement joins TRBV2 to TRBJ2-2, with TRBD1 as a possible D gene (6 bases). The CDR3 has 14 residues. Germline V lookup: CDR1 SNHLY, CDR2 FYNNEI. V lost 6 bases and J 2 bases, leaving 10 bases between the germline ends. The CDR3 reads CASRVQGNTGELFF. The CDR3 nucleotides are TGTGCCAGCAGGGTACAGGGCAACACCGGGGAGCTGTTTTTT.

This clone was detected only a few times. The chain has TRBV6-5 and TRBJ1-5; no clear D gene. V lost 5 bases to trimming and J lost 7 bases, with 12 bases between them. From germline, CDR1 is MNHEY and CDR2 SVGAGI. This CDR3 is 13 amino acids long. CDR3 sequence reads: CASSTTPTQPQHF. The CDR3 bases are TGTGCCAGCAGTACCACCCCCACACAGCCCCAGCATTTT.

This chain joins TRBV19 and TRBJ1-5, with TRBD1 matching 7 bases. Looked up from germline, CDR1 is LNHDA and CDR2 is SQIVND (reference sequence). The V segment lost 5 bases and the J segment 9 bases; nucleotides outside the gene matches: 10. The CDR3 has 14 residues. The CDR3 sequence: CASSPRDSWSPQHF. The CDR3 DNA reads as TGTGCCAGTAGTCCTCGGGACAGTTGGTCGCCCCAGCATTTT.

There are a few counts of this clone. CDR3 sequence: CASSQTGNSNQPQHF. CDR3 DNA: TGCGCCAGCAGCCAAACAGGAAATTCAAATCAGCCCCAGCATTTT. This rearrangement joins TRBV5-1 to TRBJ1-5; D may be TRBD1 (5 bases). The CDR3 has 15 amino acids. V was pared by 4 bases and J by 4 bases, with 15 bases between. From germline, CDR1 is SGHRS and CDR2 YFSETQ.